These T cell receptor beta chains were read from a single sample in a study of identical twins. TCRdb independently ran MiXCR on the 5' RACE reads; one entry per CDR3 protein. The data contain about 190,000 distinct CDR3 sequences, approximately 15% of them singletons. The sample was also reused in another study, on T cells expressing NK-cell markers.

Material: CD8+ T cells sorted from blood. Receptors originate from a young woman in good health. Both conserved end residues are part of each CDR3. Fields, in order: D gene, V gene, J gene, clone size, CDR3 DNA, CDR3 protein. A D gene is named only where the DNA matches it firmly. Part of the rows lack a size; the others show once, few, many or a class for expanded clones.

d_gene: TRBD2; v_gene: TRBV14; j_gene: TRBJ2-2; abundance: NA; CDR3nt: TGTGCCAGCAGCCAAGATGGACTAGCGAACACCGGGGAGCTGTTTTTT; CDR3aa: CASSQDGLANTGELFF
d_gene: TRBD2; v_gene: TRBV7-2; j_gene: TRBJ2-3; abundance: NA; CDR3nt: TGTGCCAGCAGCTTATTAGCGGGGGCCCCCGAGTGGGATACGCAGTATTTT; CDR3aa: CASSLLAGAPEWDTQYF
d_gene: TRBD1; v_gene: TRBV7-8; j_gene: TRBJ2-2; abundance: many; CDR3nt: TGTGCCAGCAGCGCGAGACAGGGTCCCACCGGGGAGCTGTTTTTT; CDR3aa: CASSARQGPTGELFF
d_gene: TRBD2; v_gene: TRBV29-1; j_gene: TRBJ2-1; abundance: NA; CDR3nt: TGCAGCGTTGATGCTAGCGGGAGATATGAGCAGTTCTTC; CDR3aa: CSVDASGRYEQFF
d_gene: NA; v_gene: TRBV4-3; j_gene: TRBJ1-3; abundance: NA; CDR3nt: TGCGCCAGCAGCTTGACTTCCTCTGGAAACACCATATATTTT; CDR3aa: CASSLTSSGNTIYF
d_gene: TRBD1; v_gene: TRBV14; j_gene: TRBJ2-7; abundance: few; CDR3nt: TGTGCCAGCAGCCACGGGACAGGGGTCTACGAGCAGTACTTC; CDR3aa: CASSHGTGVYEQYF
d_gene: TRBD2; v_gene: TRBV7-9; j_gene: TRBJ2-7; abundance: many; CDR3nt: TGTGCCAGCAGCTTAGATCGTGGGACTAGCTCCTACGAGCAGTACTTC; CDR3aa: CASSLDRGTSSYEQYF
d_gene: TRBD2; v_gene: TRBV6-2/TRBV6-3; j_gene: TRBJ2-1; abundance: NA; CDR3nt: TGTGCCAGCAAAGGACTAGCGGGATATTTTTGGAATGAGCAGTTCTTC; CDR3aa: CASKGLAGYFWNEQFF
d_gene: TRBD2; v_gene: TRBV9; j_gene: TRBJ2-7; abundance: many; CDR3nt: TGTGCCAGCAGCGTAAGCGGGGGGTACGAGCAGTACTTC; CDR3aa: CASSVSGGYEQYF
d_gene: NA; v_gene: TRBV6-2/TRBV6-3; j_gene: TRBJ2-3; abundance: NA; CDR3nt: TGTGCCAGCAGTCCCACGGGGGAGCGCAGCACAGATACGCAGTATTTT; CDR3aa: CASSPTGERSTDTQYF